A selection of T cell receptor beta chains follows, all from one sample in a study of blood T cell repertoires in COVID-19. The table came from immunoSEQ multiplex PCR; TCRdb's copy has only in-frame clones and leaves some out. This sample has roughly 170,000 clones, with approximately 80% found just once. The specimen sequenced was PBMCs or T cells enriched from blood (not recorded which). Source of these receptors: a man in his fifties who had recovered from COVID-19. Each CDR3 is given with its conserved first and last residue. Each record gives: V gene, clone size, J gene, D gene, CDR3 DNA, CDR3 protein. The D gene is left open where the match is weak. Size is stated for part of the rows, as once, few or many counts, or as a class when the clone is expanded.

v_gene: TRBV7-2; abundance: few; j_gene: TRBJ1-4; d_gene: .; CDR3nt: TGTGCCAGCAGCTTAGGGCCAGGGGAAAAACTGTTTTTT; CDR3aa: CASSLGPGEKLFF
v_gene: TRBV5-1; abundance: .; j_gene: TRBJ1-2; d_gene: TRBD1; CDR3nt: TGCGCCAGCAGCTTGACCGCATCGACAGGGCAGATAGGTGGCTACACCTTC; CDR3aa: CASSLTASTGQIGGYTF
v_gene: TRBV7-8; abundance: .; j_gene: TRBJ2-1; d_gene: .; CDR3nt: TGTGCCAGCAGCTTGAAGTTGACTAGCTCCTACAATGAGCAGTTCTTC; CDR3aa: CASSLKLTSSYNEQFF
v_gene: TRBV18; abundance: few; j_gene: TRBJ1-2; d_gene: TRBD1; CDR3nt: TGTGCCAGCTCACCCAAGAGGGGGCCTGGCTACACCTTC; CDR3aa: CASSPKRGPGYTF
v_gene: TRBV3-1/TRBV3-2; abundance: .; j_gene: TRBJ2-5; d_gene: .; CDR3nt: TGTGCCAGCAGCCAAGATCAACAGGAGCTCAAAGAGACCCAGTACTTC; CDR3aa: CASSQDQQELKETQYF
v_gene: TRBV4-2; abundance: few; j_gene: TRBJ1-3; d_gene: .; CDR3nt: TGTGCCAGCAGCCAAGATCTGGCACTATACTCTGGAAACACCATATATTTT; CDR3aa: CASSQDLALYSGNTIYF
v_gene: TRBV3-1/TRBV3-2; abundance: once; j_gene: TRBJ2-2; d_gene: TRBD1; CDR3nt: TGTGCCAGCAGCAAACGGACAGGGGGCACGAACACCGGGGAGCTGTTTTTT; CDR3aa: CASSKRTGGTNTGELFF
v_gene: TRBV7-9; abundance: .; j_gene: TRBJ1-2; d_gene: TRBD1; CDR3nt: TGTGCCAGCAGCACCCCCAGGGGGGCGCCGAACTATGGCTACACCTTC; CDR3aa: CASSTPRGAPNYGYTF
v_gene: TRBV28; abundance: .; j_gene: TRBJ1-6; d_gene: .; CDR3nt: TGTGCCAGCAGTTTATCGCAGGGCAGGTTAAATTCACCCCTCCACTTT; CDR3aa: CASSLSQGRLNSPLHF
v_gene: TRBV10-3; abundance: .; j_gene: TRBJ2-1; d_gene: .; CDR3nt: TGTGCCATCAGTGAGTCGAGTTTACTGGAGCAGTTCTTC; CDR3aa: CAISESSLLEQFF
v_gene: TRBV6-5; abundance: .; j_gene: TRBJ2-2; d_gene: TRBD1; CDR3nt: TGTGCCAGCCAATCGGGACAGTCGATCGGGGAGCTGTTTTTT; CDR3aa: CASQSGQSIGELFF
v_gene: TRBV10-2; abundance: .; j_gene: TRBJ1-3; d_gene: .; CDR3nt: TGCGCCAGCAGCCCAGACTCTGGAAACACCATATATTTT; CDR3aa: CASSPDSGNTIYF
v_gene: TRBV5-1; abundance: .; j_gene: TRBJ1-1; d_gene: .; CDR3nt: TGCGCCAGCAGCTTGGTTCCGGACACTATTTCTACTGAAGCTTTCTTT; CDR3aa: CASSLVPDTISTEAFF
v_gene: TRBV4-1; abundance: .; j_gene: TRBJ2-1; d_gene: .; CDR3nt: TGCGCCAGCAGCCAAGACAACCGGGATACTAATGAGCAGTTCTTC; CDR3aa: CASSQDNRDTNEQFF
v_gene: TRBV18; abundance: .; j_gene: TRBJ2-5; d_gene: .; CDR3nt: TGTGCCAGCTCACCGGGGGCAGTTCAAGAGACCCAGTACTTC; CDR3aa: CASSPGAVQETQYF
v_gene: TRBV5-6; abundance: .; j_gene: TRBJ1-5; d_gene: .; CDR3nt: TGTGCCAGCAGCTTTGCGGGTCTCAATCAGCCCCAGCATTTT; CDR3aa: CASSFAGLNQPQHF
v_gene: TRBV19; abundance: once; j_gene: TRBJ2-6; d_gene: .; CDR3nt: TGTGCCAGTAGTATCGGGTACTCTGGGGCCAACGTCCTGACTTTC; CDR3aa: CASSIGYSGANVLTF
v_gene: TRBV5-1; abundance: .; j_gene: TRBJ1-1; d_gene: TRBD1; CDR3nt: TGCGCCAGCAGACCGACAGGGGCCCGAAACACTGAAGCTTTCTTT; CDR3aa: CASRPTGARNTEAFF
v_gene: TRBV5-1; abundance: .; j_gene: TRBJ2-5; d_gene: TRBD1; CDR3nt: TGCGCCAGCAGCCCCGGACAGGGCAAAGAGACCCAGTACTTC; CDR3aa: CASSPGQGKETQYF
v_gene: TRBV29-1; abundance: few; j_gene: TRBJ2-5; d_gene: TRBD1; CDR3nt: TGCAGCGTTATGACAGGGGAGAAGACCCAGTACTTC; CDR3aa: CSVMTGEKTQYF
v_gene: TRBV19; abundance: .; j_gene: TRBJ2-7; d_gene: TRBD1; CDR3nt: TGTGCCAGTAGTATAGATCGGGACAGGGCCATCTACGAGCAGTACTTC; CDR3aa: CASSIDRDRAIYEQYF
v_gene: TRBV5-1; abundance: .; j_gene: TRBJ1-1; d_gene: .; CDR3nt: TGCGCCAGCAGCCCCCGGGGGGGTACCATGAACACTGAAGCTTTCTTT; CDR3aa: CASSPRGGTMNTEAFF
v_gene: TRBV12-3/TRBV12-4; abundance: few; j_gene: TRBJ1-1; d_gene: TRBD1; CDR3nt: TGTGCCAGCCGGACAGGCCAGAACACTGAAGCTTTCTTT; CDR3aa: CASRTGQNTEAFF
v_gene: TRBV10-3; abundance: .; j_gene: TRBJ1-2; d_gene: TRBD1; CDR3nt: TGTGCCATCAGACAGGGGGTTGGGGAAGGCTACACCTTC; CDR3aa: CAIRQGVGEGYTF
v_gene: TRBV7-9; abundance: .; j_gene: TRBJ1-1; d_gene: TRBD1; CDR3nt: TGTGCCAGCACCCGAAAGGCCCCAGGGGGGAACACTGAAGCTTTCTTT; CDR3aa: CASTRKAPGGNTEAFF
v_gene: TRBV18; abundance: .; j_gene: TRBJ2-7; d_gene: .; CDR3nt: TGTGCCAGCTCACCAGATAGGGGCGAGCAGTACTTC; CDR3aa: CASSPDRGEQYF
v_gene: TRBV19; abundance: .; j_gene: TRBJ1-5; d_gene: .; CDR3nt: TGTGCCAGTAGTAGTTCAGCCGGGTTGGGGCCCCAGCATTTT; CDR3aa: CASSSSAGLGPQHF
v_gene: TRBV30; abundance: .; j_gene: TRBJ1-2; d_gene: .; CDR3nt: TGTGCCTGGAGTGAGAGTTTGTATGGCTACACCTTC; CDR3aa: CAWSESLYGYTF
v_gene: TRBV6-5; abundance: .; j_gene: TRBJ2-7; d_gene: TRBD1; CDR3nt: TGTGCCAGCAGAACCGGACAGGGGGCGCGTTACGAGCAGTACTTC; CDR3aa: CASRTGQGARYEQYF
v_gene: TRBV29-1; abundance: .; j_gene: TRBJ2-2; d_gene: .; CDR3nt: TGCAGCGGCAGGTCCAAGAACACCGGGGAGCTGTTTTTT; CDR3aa: CSGRSKNTGELFF
v_gene: TRBV7-9; abundance: .; j_gene: TRBJ2-4; d_gene: TRBD1; CDR3nt: TGTGCCAGCAGCTTAGTCTCACAGGGGGCGGACATTCAGTACTTC; CDR3aa: CASSLVSQGADIQYF
v_gene: TRBV27; abundance: .; j_gene: TRBJ1-1; d_gene: TRBD1; CDR3nt: TGTGCCAGCTCCCGACAGGGAGGAACTGAAGCTTTCTTT; CDR3aa: CASSRQGGTEAFF
v_gene: TRBV7-3; abundance: .; j_gene: TRBJ2-3; d_gene: .; CDR3nt: TGTGCCAGCAGCTTATTAGGGGCAGATACGCAGTATTTT; CDR3aa: CASSLLGADTQYF
v_gene: TRBV5-1; abundance: .; j_gene: TRBJ1-6; d_gene: TRBD1; CDR3nt: TGCGCCAGCAATCCCTTGGGACAGGTGGATTCACCCCTCCACTTT; CDR3aa: CASNPLGQVDSPLHF
v_gene: TRBV7-3; abundance: once; j_gene: TRBJ2-1; d_gene: TRBD2; CDR3nt: TGTGCCAGCAGCGCCCAGGGCGGGGCGGGGGGACCCCAGTTCTTC; CDR3aa: CASSAQGGAGGPQFF
v_gene: TRBV19; abundance: .; j_gene: TRBJ2-1; d_gene: .; CDR3nt: TGTGCCAGTAGTATCGGGGGACCTTTCAATGAGCAGTTCTTC; CDR3aa: CASSIGGPFNEQFF
v_gene: TRBV5-1; abundance: .; j_gene: TRBJ1-1; d_gene: .; CDR3nt: TGCGCCAGCAGCTTGGTGGCGAACACTGAAGCTTTCTTT; CDR3aa: CASSLVANTEAFF
v_gene: TRBV7-9; abundance: .; j_gene: TRBJ1-4; d_gene: .; CDR3nt: TGTGCCAGCAGCTTACAGGGGATGGCGGAAAAACTGTTTTTT; CDR3aa: CASSLQGMAEKLFF
v_gene: TRBV9; abundance: once; j_gene: TRBJ1-2; d_gene: .; CDR3nt: TGTGCCAGCAGCGTCGACAGATACCCTAGGGGCTACACCTTC; CDR3aa: CASSVDRYPRGYTF
v_gene: TRBV3-1/TRBV3-2; abundance: .; j_gene: TRBJ1-1; d_gene: .; CDR3nt: TGTGCCAGCACCCAACCGGGGTTGGATGAAGCTTTCTTT; CDR3aa: CASTQPGLDEAFF
v_gene: TRBV18; abundance: .; j_gene: TRBJ1-6; d_gene: .; CDR3nt: TGTGCCAGCTCACCCGATTTAGGAGGGAGGAATAATTCACCCCTCCACTTT; CDR3aa: CASSPDLGGRNNSPLHF
v_gene: TRBV5-6; abundance: .; j_gene: TRBJ2-5; d_gene: .; CDR3nt: TGTGCCAGCAGCAGGACAAGGACGGCCCAGTACTTC; CDR3aa: CASSRTRTAQYF
v_gene: TRBV7-8; abundance: .; j_gene: TRBJ1-1; d_gene: .; CDR3nt: TGTGCCAGCAGCCCCAGGCTGGGCGGGGGCACTGAAGCTTTCTTT; CDR3aa: CASSPRLGGGTEAFF
v_gene: TRBV2; abundance: .; j_gene: TRBJ2-5; d_gene: .; CDR3nt: TGTGCCAGCAAATGGGGGCCAGTCGGAGAGACCCAGTACTTC; CDR3aa: CASKWGPVGETQYF
v_gene: TRBV10-3; abundance: few; j_gene: TRBJ1-6; d_gene: .; CDR3nt: TGTGCCACCCGGGTAGGTGTCGGCGATAATTCACCCCTCCACTTT; CDR3aa: CATRVGVGDNSPLHF
v_gene: TRBV12-3/TRBV12-4; abundance: .; j_gene: TRBJ1-5; d_gene: .; CDR3nt: TGTGCCAGCAGCCGAGGGTTCAATCAGCCCCAGCATTTT; CDR3aa: CASSRGFNQPQHF
v_gene: TRBV28; abundance: .; j_gene: TRBJ2-7; d_gene: TRBD1; CDR3nt: TGTGCCAGCAACCGACAGGGGATCCACGAGCAGTACTTC; CDR3aa: CASNRQGIHEQYF
v_gene: TRBV4-2; abundance: .; j_gene: TRBJ1-3; d_gene: .; CDR3nt: TGTGCCAGCAGCCAAGACGGGGTGGAAGGAAACACCATATATTTT; CDR3aa: CASSQDGVEGNTIYF
v_gene: TRBV18; abundance: .; j_gene: TRBJ1-2; d_gene: .; CDR3nt: TGTGCCAGCTCCGTGAGTCAACAGGGTGGTAGAGGCTACACCTTC; CDR3aa: CASSVSQQGGRGYTF
v_gene: TRBV4-1; abundance: .; j_gene: TRBJ1-2; d_gene: TRBD1; CDR3nt: TGCGCCAGCAGCCATGGGGGGCAGGGGGCTGCTGGCTACACCTTC; CDR3aa: CASSHGGQGAAGYTF
v_gene: TRBV4-1; abundance: once; j_gene: TRBJ2-2; d_gene: TRBD2; CDR3nt: TGCGCCAGCAGCCTGAGACTAGCGGGGGATACCGGGGAGCTGTTTTTT; CDR3aa: CASSLRLAGDTGELFF
v_gene: TRBV4-2; abundance: once; j_gene: TRBJ1-2; d_gene: .; CDR3nt: TGTGCCAGCAGCCAAGAACGGACAGAGAACTATGGCTACACCTTC; CDR3aa: CASSQERTENYGYTF
v_gene: TRBV9; abundance: .; j_gene: TRBJ2-2; d_gene: TRBD1; CDR3nt: TGTGCCAGCAGCGTAGGGGGCAGGGGGCGAGGCACCGGGGAGCTGTTTTTT; CDR3aa: CASSVGGRGRGTGELFF
v_gene: TRBV28; abundance: .; j_gene: TRBJ1-2; d_gene: .; CDR3nt: TGTGCCAGCAGTTTGTCGCCGGGAATCTATGGCTACACCTTC; CDR3aa: CASSLSPGIYGYTF
v_gene: TRBV9; abundance: .; j_gene: TRBJ2-2; d_gene: TRBD2; CDR3nt: TGTGCCAGCAGCCATCGGGGGGGCAGGTCGAACACCGGGGAGCTGTTTTTT; CDR3aa: CASSHRGGRSNTGELFF
v_gene: TRBV5-1; abundance: .; j_gene: TRBJ2-5; d_gene: .; CDR3nt: TGCGCCAGCAGCCCCACGCTACGCGGGGACGAAGAGACCCAGTACTTC; CDR3aa: CASSPTLRGDEETQYF
v_gene: TRBV6-4; abundance: once; j_gene: TRBJ1-5; d_gene: .; CDR3nt: TGTGCCAGCAGTGAATTCTGGGAGGGAAACGAGCCATTACCTAATCAGCCCCAGCATTTT; CDR3aa: CASSEFWEGNEPLPNQPQHF
v_gene: TRBV27; abundance: .; j_gene: TRBJ1-2; d_gene: TRBD1; CDR3nt: TGTGCCAGCAGCTTCGGGACAGGAGGTGGCTACACCTTC; CDR3aa: CASSFGTGGGYTF
v_gene: TRBV5-1; abundance: .; j_gene: TRBJ1-3; d_gene: .; CDR3nt: TGCGCCAGCAGCTTGGTCCCAGGTTCTTCTGGAAACACCATATATTTT; CDR3aa: CASSLVPGSSGNTIYF